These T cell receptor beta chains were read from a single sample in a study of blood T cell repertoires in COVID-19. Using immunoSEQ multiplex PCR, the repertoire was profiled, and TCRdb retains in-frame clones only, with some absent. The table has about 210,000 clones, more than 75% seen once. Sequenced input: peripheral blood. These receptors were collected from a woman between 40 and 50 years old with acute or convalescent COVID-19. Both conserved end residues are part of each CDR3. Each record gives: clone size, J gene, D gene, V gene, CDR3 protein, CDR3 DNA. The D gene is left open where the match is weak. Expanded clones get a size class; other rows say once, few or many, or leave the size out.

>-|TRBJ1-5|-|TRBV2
CASSEPYQPQHF
TGTGCCAGCAGTGAACCCTATCAGCCCCAGCATTTT
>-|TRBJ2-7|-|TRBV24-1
CATSDGRGTDSYEQYF
TGTGCCACCAGTGATGGACGCGGGACAGACTCCTACGAGCAGTACTTC
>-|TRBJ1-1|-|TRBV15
CATSRDWGGGNTEAFF
TGTGCCACCAGCAGAGATTGGGGCGGTGGGAACACTGAAGCTTTCTTT
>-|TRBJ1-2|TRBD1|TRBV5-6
CASSPRRRDRGVGYGYTF
TGTGCCAGCAGCCCAAGAAGACGGGACAGGGGAGTCGGCTATGGCTACACCTTC
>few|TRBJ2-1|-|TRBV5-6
CASSFPSSYNEQFF
TGTGCCAGCAGCTTTCCGAGCTCCTACAATGAGCAGTTCTTC
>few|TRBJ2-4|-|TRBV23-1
CASCGEKAKNIQYF
TGCGCCAGCTGCGGAGAGAAAGCCAAAAACATTCAGTACTTC
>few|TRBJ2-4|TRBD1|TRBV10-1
CANPSAGGSSNWNIQYF
TGCGCCAACCCCAGCGCAGGGGGAAGCTCCAACTGGAACATTCAGTACTTC
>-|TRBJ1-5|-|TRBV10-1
CASSLLGREGLYSNQPQHF
TGCGCCAGCTCCCTGCTCGGGCGAGAGGGCCTTTATAGCAATCAGCCCCAGCATTTT
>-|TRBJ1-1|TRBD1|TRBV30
CAWKGSDREGDTEAFF
TGTGCCTGGAAAGGCTCGGACAGGGAGGGTGACACTGAAGCTTTCTTT
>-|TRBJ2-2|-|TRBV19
CASSIDPEDSTGELFF
TGTGCCAGTAGTATAGACCCCGAGGACAGCACCGGGGAGCTGTTTTTT
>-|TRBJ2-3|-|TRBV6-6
CASSYGGKRDTQYF
TGTGCCAGCAGTTATGGGGGGAAAAGGGATACGCAGTATTTT
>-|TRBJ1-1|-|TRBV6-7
CASSYSHYQGNTEAFF
TGTGCCAGCAGTTACTCCCACTATCAGGGCAACACTGAAGCTTTCTTT
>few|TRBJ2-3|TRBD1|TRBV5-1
CASSPGTGGTDTQYF
TGCGCCAGCAGCCCGGGGACAGGGGGCACAGATACGCAGTATTTT
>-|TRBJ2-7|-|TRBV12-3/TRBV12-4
CASSLVPYEQYF
TGTGCCAGCAGTTTAGTCCCTTACGAGCAGTACTTC
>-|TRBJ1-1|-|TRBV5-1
CASSLRAGRGTEAFF
TGCGCCAGCAGCTTGAGGGCCGGGCGGGGCACTGAAGCTTTCTTT
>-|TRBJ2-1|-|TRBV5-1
CASSLGGGYNEQFF
TGCGCCAGCAGCTTGGGCGGCGGTTACAATGAGCAGTTCTTC
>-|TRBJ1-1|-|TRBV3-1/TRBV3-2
CASSQGYRDITPLAF
TGTGCCAGCAGCCAGGGATACAGGGATATTACACCGTTGGCTTTT
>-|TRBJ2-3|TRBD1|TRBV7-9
CASSQDRGQDTQYF
TGTGCCAGCAGCCAGGACAGGGGGCAGGATACGCAGTATTTT
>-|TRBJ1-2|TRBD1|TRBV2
CASSDDRQGRFYGYTF
TGTGCCAGCAGTGACGATCGACAGGGAAGATTCTATGGCTACACCTTC
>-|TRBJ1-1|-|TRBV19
CAVGIMGTRGAMNTEAFF
TGTGCCGTTGGTATTATGGGGACACGAGGCGCCATGAACACTGAAGCTTTCTTT
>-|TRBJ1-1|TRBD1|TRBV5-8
CASSPHGTGGNTEAFF
TGTGCCAGCAGCCCGCACGGGACAGGGGGGAACACTGAAGCTTTCTTT
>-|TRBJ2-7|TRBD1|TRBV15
CATSEKDRVGYEQYF
TGTGCCACCAGCGAAAAGGACAGGGTGGGCTACGAGCAGTACTTC
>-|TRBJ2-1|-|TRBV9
CASSVDPGSDEQFF
TGTGCCAGCAGCGTAGACCCAGGTTCGGATGAGCAGTTCTTC
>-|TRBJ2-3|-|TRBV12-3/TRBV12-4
CASSRTDTQYF
TGTGCCAGCTCTAGGACAGATACGCAGTATTTT
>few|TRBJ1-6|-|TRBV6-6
CASSYVGGPLHF
TGTGCCAGCAGTTACGTGGGAGGGCCCCTCCACTTT
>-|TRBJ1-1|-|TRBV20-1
CSARVETEAFF
TGCAGTGCTAGAGTGGAGACTGAAGCTTTCTTT
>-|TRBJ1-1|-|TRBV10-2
CASSEMRTEAFF
TGCGCCAGCAGCGAAATGCGCACTGAAGCTTTCTTT
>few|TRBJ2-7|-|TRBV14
CASSHAVGVHYEQYF
TGTGCCAGCAGCCATGCCGTCGGGGTTCACTACGAGCAGTACTTC
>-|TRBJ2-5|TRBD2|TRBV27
CASSFIAGGRETQYF
TGTGCCAGCAGTTTTATAGCGGGAGGGCGAGAGACCCAGTACTTC
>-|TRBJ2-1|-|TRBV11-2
CASSHNSGGNEQFF
TGTGCCAGCAGCCATAATAGCGGAGGCAATGAGCAGTTCTTC